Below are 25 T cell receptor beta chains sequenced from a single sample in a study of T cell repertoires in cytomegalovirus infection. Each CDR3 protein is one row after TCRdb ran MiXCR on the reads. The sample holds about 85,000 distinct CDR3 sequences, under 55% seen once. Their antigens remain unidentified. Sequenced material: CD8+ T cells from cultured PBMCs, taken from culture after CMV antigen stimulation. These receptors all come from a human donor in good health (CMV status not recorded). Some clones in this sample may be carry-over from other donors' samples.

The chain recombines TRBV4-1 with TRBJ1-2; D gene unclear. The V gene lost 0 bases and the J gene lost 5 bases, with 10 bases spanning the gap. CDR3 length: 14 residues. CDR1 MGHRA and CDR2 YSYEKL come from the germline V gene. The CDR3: CASSQERAAYGYTF. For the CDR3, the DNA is TGCGCCAGCAGCCAAGAGAGGGCCGCGTATGGCTACACCTTC.

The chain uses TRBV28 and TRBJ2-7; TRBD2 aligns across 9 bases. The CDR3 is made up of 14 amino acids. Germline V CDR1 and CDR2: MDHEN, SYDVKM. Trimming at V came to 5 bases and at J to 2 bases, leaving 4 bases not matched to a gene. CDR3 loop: CASSGSGRAYEQYF. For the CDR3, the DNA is TGTGCCAGCAGTGGTAGCGGGAGAGCCTACGAGCAGTACTTC.

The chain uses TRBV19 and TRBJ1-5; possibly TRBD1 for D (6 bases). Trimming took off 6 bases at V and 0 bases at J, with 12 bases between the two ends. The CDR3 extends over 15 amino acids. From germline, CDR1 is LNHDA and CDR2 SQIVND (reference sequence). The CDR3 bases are TGTGCCAGTAGCACCAACAGGGCTAGCAATCAGCCCCAGCATTTT. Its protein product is CASSTNRASNQPQHF.

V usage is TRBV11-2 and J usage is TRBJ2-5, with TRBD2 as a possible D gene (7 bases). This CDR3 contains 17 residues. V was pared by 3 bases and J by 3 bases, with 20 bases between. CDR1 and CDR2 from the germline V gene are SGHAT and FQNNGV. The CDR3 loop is CASSFEGGAKLEETQYF. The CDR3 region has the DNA TGTGCCAGCAGCTTTGAGGGGGGGGCGAAATTAGAAGAGACCCAGTACTTC.

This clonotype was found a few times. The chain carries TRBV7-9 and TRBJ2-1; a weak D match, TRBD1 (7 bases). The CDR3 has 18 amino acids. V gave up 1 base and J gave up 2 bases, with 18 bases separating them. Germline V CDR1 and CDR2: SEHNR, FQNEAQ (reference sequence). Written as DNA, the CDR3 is TGTGCCAGCAGCTTAGTTCGTTCAGGGGGGCATACCTACAATGAGCAGTTCTTC. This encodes CASSLVRSGGHTYNEQFF.

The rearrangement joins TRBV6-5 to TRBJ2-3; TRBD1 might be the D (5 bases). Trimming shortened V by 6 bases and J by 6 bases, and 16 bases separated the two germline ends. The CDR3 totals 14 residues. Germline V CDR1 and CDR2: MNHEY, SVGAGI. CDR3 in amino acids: CASSYDRRQDTQYF. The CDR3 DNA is TGTGCCAGCAGCTACGACAGAAGGCAGGATACGCAGTATTTT.

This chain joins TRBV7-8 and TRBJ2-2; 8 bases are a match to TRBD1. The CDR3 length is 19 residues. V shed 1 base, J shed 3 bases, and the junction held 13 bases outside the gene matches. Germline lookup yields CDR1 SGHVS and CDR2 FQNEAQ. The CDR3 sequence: CASSLGGAAAGGYTGELFF. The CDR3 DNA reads TGTGCCAGCAGCTTAGGAGGGGCCGCCGCAGGGGGCTACACCGGGGAGCTGTTTTTT.

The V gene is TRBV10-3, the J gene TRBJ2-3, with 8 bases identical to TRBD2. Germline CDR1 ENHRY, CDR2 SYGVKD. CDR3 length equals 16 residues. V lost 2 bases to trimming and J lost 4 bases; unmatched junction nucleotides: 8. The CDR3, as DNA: TGTGCCATCAGTGAGCAGAGCGGGGGTAGCGCAGATACGCAGTATTTT. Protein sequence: CAISEQSGGSADTQYF.

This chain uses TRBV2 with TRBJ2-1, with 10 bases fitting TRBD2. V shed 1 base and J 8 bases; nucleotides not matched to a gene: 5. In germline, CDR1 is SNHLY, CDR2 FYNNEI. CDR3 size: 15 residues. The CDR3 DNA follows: TGTGCCAGCAGTGAAGTACTAGCGGGGCACTATGAGCAGTTCTTC. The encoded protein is CASSEVLAGHYEQFF.

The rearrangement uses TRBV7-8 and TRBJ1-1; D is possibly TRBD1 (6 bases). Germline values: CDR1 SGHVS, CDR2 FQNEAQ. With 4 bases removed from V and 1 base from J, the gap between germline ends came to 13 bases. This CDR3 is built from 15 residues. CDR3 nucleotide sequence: TGTGCCAGCAGCTCCATTGGGGGCGGGAACACTGAAGCTTTCTTT. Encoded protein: CASSSIGGGNTEAFF.

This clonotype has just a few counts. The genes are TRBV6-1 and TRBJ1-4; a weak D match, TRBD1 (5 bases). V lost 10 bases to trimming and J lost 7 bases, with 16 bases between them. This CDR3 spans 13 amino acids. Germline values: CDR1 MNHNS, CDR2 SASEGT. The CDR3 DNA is TGTGCCACCGAGGGACGGCTGGGTGAAAAACTGTTTTTT. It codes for CATEGRLGEKLFF.

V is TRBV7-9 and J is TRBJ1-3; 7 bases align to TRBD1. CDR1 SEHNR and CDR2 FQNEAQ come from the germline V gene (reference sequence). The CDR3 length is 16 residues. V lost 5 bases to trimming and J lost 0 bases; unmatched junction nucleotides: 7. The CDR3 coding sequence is TGTGCCAGCAGCCGGACAGGCGGTTACTCTGGAAACACCATATATTTT. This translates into CASSRTGGYSGNTIYF.

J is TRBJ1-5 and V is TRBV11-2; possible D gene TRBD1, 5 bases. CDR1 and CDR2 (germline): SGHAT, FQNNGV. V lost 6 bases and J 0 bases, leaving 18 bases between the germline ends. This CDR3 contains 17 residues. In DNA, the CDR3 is TGTGCCAGCAGGAAGATGGCAGGGAGGAATAGCAATCAGCCCCAGCATTTT. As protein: CASRKMAGRNSNQPQHF.

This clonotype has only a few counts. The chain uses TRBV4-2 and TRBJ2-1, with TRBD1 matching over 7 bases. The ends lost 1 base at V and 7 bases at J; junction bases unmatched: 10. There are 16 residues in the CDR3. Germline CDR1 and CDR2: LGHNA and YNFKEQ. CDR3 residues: CASSQAVDRAGNEQFF. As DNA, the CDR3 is TGTGCCAGCAGCCAAGCCGTTGACAGGGCGGGTAATGAGCAGTTCTTC.

This chain's CDR3 is CASSSVTGKETQYF. CDR3 coding DNA: TGTGCCAGCAGCTCCGTGACAGGCAAAGAGACCCAGTACTTC. V gene TRBV11-2 combines with J gene TRBJ2-5, with D tentatively TRBD1 (6 bases). The CDR3 runs to 14 residues. The V end lost 4 bases, the J end lost 3 bases, and 12 bases lay between the germline ends. Germline values: CDR1 SGHAT, CDR2 FQNNGV.

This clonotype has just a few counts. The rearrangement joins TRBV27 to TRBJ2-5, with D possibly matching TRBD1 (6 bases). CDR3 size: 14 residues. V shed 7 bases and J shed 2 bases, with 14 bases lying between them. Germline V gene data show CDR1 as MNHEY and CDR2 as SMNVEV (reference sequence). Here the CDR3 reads CASIGGTDQETQYF. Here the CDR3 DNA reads TGTGCCAGCATTGGGGGCACAGATCAAGAGACCCAGTACTTC.

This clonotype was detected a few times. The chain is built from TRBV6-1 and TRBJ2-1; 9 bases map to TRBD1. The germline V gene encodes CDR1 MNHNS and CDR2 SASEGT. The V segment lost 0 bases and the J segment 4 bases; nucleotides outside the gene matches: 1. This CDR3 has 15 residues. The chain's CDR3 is CASSEAGTGYNEQFF. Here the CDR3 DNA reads TGTGCCAGCAGTGAAGCTGGGACAGGGTACAATGAGCAGTTCTTC.

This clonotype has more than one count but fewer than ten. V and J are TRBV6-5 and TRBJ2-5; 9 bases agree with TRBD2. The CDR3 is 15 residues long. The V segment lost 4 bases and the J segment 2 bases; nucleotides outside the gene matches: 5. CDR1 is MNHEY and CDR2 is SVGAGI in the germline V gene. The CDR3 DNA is TGTGCCAGCAGTTTAAGCGGGGGGATTCAAGAGACCCAGTACTTC. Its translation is CASSLSGGIQETQYF.

CDR3 region: CASSRTSGRFNEQFF. DNA of the CDR3: TGTGCCAGCAGCCGGACTAGCGGGAGGTTCAATGAGCAGTTCTTC. The rearrangement links TRBV28 to TRBJ2-1; 14 bases line up with TRBD2. Looked up from germline, CDR1 is MDHEN and CDR2 is SYDVKM. The CDR3 has 15 amino acids. Unmatched junction bases numbered 4, after V lost 6 bases and J lost 6 bases.

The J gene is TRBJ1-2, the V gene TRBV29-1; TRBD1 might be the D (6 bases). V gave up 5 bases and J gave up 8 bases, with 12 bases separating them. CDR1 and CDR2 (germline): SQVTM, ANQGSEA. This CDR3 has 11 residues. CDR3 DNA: TGCAGCGTTATTCAGGGGAGAGGCTACACCTTC. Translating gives CSVIQGRGYTF.

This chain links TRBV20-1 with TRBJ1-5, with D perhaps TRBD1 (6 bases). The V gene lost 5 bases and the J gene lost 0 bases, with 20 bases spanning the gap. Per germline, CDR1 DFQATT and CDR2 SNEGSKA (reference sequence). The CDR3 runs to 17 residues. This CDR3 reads CSAGGGARGSSNQPQHF. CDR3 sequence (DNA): TGCAGTGCTGGGGGGGGGGCGCGAGGCAGTAGCAATCAGCCCCAGCATTTT.

The CDR3 loop reads CASSEALPDRENTQYF. The CDR3 coding sequence is TGTGCCAGCAGTGAAGCGCTTCCCGACAGGGAAAATACGCAGTATTTT. The gene calls are TRBV6-1 and TRBJ2-3, with TRBD1 identical over 7 bases. From germline, CDR1 is MNHNS and CDR2 SASEGT. J was trimmed by 7 bases and V by 0 bases; bases with no gene match: 10. CDR3 length: 16 amino acids.

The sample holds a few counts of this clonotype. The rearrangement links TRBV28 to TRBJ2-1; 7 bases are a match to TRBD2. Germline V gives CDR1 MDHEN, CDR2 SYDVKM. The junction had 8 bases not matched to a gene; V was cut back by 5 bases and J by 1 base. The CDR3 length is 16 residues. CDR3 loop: CASSPVGEGSYNEQFF. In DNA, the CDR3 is TGTGCCAGCAGTCCCGTGGGGGAGGGTTCCTACAATGAGCAGTTCTTC.

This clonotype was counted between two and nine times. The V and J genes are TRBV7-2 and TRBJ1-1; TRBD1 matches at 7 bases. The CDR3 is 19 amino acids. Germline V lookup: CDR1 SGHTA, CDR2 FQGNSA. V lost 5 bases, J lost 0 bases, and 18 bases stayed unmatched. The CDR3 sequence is CASSITGRRDSHMNTEAFF. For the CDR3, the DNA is TGTGCCAGCAGCATTACGGGTAGAAGGGACAGCCACATGAACACTGAAGCTTTCTTT.

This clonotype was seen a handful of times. The DNA for the CDR3 is TGCGCCAGCAGCCCACCGGGACAGGGGGCTGGGTATGGCTACACCTTC. Residues: CASSPPGQGAGYGYTF. The gene calls are TRBV5-1 and TRBJ1-2; 12 bases line up with TRBD1. The CDR3 length is 16 residues. CDR1 is SGHRS, CDR2 YFSETQ, per germline. V was clipped by 4 bases and J by 5 bases; unmatched bases: 9.